This is a list of T cell receptor beta chains from one sample in a study of T cell repertoires in MIS-A myocarditis. Only in-frame clones appear in the TCRdb table, and some are missing; sequencing was by immunoSEQ multiplex PCR. Found here are fewer than 11,000 clones, around 89% of them singletons; the top ten hold 2% to 2.5%. The material sequenced was thoracic lymph node tissue obtained at autopsy. Receptors originate from a young man with fulminant myocarditis from multisystem inflammatory syndrome in adults (MIS-A) after COVID-19. Each CDR3 is given with its conserved first and last residue. A D gene is named only where the DNA matches it firmly. Clone size is not always given. Where it is, it says once, few, many or a class for expanded clones.

TGTGCCAGCAGCATTCAGGGAACTTCTAACTATGGCTACACCTTC | CASSIQGTSNYGYTF | TRBJ1-2 | . | . | TRBV5-5
TGTGCCAGCACCCCGAGCGGGAGTGAGACCCAGTACTTC | CASTPSGSETQYF | TRBJ2-5 | TRBD2 | . | TRBV6-5
TGTGCCATCAGGAGCGGTTCACATAGCAATCAGCCCCAGCATTTT | CAIRSGSHSNQPQHF | TRBJ1-5 | . | . | TRBV10-3
TGTGCCAGCAGCGTAGATCCTCGAGGGACAGTCGACTATGGCTACACCTTC | CASSVDPRGTVDYGYTF | TRBJ1-2 | TRBD1 | . | TRBV9
TGTGCCACCAGCAGAGCGGGGCGGGAGGATTGGGAGCAGTTCTTC | CATSRAGREDWEQFF | TRBJ2-1 | TRBD2 | . | TRBV15
TGTGCCAGCAGCCCGAGCCCCCCCGACTATGGCTACACCTTC | CASSPSPPDYGYTF | TRBJ1-2 | . | . | TRBV6-5
TGTGCCTGGAGTGCTGGACAGTGGGACTATGGCTACACCTTC | CAWSAGQWDYGYTF | TRBJ1-2 | . | few | TRBV30
TGTGCCAGCAGTTTGGTTCAGCAAGGATCACCCCTCCACTTT | CASSLVQQGSPLHF | TRBJ1-6 | . | . | TRBV28
TGTGCCAGCAGCTTATACCAGGGCCAGGAACAGCCCCAGCATTTT | CASSLYQGQEQPQHF | TRBJ1-5 | . | . | TRBV7-9
TGTGCCAGCAGCCCAGTTGGGGTGGCTGAAGCTTTCTTT | CASSPVGVAEAFF | TRBJ1-1 | . | . | TRBV6-5